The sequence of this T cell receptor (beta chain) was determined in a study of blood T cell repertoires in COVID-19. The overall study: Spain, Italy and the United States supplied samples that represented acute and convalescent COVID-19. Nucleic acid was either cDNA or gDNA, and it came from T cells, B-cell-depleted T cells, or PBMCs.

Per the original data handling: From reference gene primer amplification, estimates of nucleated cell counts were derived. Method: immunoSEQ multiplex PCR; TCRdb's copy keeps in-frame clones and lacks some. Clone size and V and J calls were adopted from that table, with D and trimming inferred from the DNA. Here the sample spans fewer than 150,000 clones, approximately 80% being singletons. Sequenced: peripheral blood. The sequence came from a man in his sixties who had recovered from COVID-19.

The CDR3 sequence is CASSATYEQFF. CDR3 coding DNA: TGTGCCAGCAGTGCTACTTATGAGCAGTTCTTC. This rearrangement joins TRBV6-2 or TRBV6-3 to TRBJ2-1; D is unclear. CDR1 is MNHEY, CDR2 SVGEGT, per germline. The CDR3 extends over 11 amino acids. V gave up 5 bases and J gave up 8 bases, with 7 bases separating them.